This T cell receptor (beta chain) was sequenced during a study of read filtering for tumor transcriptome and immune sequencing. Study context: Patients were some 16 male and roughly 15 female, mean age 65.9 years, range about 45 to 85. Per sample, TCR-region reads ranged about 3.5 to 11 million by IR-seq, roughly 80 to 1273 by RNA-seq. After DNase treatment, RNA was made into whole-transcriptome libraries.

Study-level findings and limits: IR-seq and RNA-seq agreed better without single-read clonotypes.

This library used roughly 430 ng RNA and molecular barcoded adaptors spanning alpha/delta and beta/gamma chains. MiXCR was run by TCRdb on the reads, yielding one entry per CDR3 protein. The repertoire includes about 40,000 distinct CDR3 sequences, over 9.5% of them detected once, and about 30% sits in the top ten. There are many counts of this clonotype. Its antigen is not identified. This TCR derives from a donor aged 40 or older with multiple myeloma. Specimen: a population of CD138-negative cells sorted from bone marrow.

The CDR3 reads CSVEGGRGPVYEQYF. CDR3 DNA: TGCAGCGTTGAAGGGGGCAGGGGGCCTGTCTACGAGCAGTACTTC. This chain uses TRBV29-1 with TRBJ2-7; 8 bases are shared with TRBD1. CDR3 length: 15 amino acids. With V trimmed by 1 base and J by 3 bases, 8 bases remained unmatched. Germline V gene lookup returns CDR1 SQVTM and CDR2 ANQGSEA.